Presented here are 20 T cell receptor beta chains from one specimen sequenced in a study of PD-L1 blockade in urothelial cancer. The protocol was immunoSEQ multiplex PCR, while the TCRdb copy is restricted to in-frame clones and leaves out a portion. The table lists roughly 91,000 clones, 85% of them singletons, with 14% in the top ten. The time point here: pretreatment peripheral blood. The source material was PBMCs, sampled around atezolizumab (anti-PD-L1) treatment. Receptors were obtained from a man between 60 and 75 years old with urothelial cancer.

CDR3 amino acids: CASSYGGTGMSYEQYF. CDR3 bases: TGTGCCAGCAGTTACGGGGGGACAGGGATGAGTTACGAGCAGTACTTC. The chain couples TRBV6-6 to TRBJ2-7, with TRBD1 matching over 9 bases. CDR3 length: 16 residues. V was clipped by 2 bases and J by 4 bases; unmatched bases: 9. CDR1 MNHNY and CDR2 SVGAGI come from the germline V gene (reference sequence).

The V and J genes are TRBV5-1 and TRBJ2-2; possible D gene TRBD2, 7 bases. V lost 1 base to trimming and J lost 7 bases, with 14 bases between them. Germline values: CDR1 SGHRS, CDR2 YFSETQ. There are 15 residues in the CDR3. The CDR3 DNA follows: TGCGCCAGCAGCTTGTATCACAGGGAGGGCGGGGAGCTGTTTTTT. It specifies CASSLYHREGGELFF. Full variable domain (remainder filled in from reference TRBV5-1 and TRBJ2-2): KAGVTQTPRYLIKTRGQQVTLSCSPISGHRSVSWYQQTPGQGLQFLFEYFSETQRNKGNFPGRFSGRQFSNSRSEMNVSTLELGDSALYLCASSLYHREGGELFFGEGSRLTVL.

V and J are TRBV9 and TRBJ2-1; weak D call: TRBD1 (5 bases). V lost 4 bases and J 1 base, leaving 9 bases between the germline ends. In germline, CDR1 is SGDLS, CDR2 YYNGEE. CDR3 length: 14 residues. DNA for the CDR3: TGTGCCAGCAGCCCCCAGGGATCCTACAATGAGCAGTTCTTC. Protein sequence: CASSPQGSYNEQFF.

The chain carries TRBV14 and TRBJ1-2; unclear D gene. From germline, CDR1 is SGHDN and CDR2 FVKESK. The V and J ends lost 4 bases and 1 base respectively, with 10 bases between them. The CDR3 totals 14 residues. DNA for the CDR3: TGTGCCAGCAGCCCAGCGGGTCTTAACTATGGCTACACCTTC. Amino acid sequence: CASSPAGLNYGYTF. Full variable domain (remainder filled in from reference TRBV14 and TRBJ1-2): EAGVTQFPSHSVIEKGQTVTLRCDPISGHDNLYWYRRVMGKEIKFLLHFVKESKQDESGMPNNRFLAERTGGTYSTLKVQPAELEDSGVYFCASSPAGLNYGYTFGSGTRLTVV.

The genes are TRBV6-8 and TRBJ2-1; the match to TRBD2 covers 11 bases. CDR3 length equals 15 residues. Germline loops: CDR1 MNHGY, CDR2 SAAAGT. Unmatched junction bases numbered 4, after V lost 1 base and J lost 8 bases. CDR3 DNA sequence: TGTGCCAGCAGTTACTGTACTAGCGGGGGTGATGAGCAGTTCTTC. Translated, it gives CASSYCTSGGDEQFF.

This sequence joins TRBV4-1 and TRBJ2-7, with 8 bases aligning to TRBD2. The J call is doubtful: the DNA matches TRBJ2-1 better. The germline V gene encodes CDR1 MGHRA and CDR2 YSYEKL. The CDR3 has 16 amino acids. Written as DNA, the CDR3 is TGCGCCAGCAGCCAGGGGGGAACTAGCGGTAACAATGAGCAGTTCTTC. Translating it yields CASSQGGTSGNNEQFF.

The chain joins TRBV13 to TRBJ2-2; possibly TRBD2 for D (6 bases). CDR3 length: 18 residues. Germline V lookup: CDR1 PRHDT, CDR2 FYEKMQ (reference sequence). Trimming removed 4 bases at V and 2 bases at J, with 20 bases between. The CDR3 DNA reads TGTGCCAGCAGCTCCCCGCGGGGTGGGGCATTTAACACCGGGGAGCTGTTTTTT. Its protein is CASSSPRGGAFNTGELFF.

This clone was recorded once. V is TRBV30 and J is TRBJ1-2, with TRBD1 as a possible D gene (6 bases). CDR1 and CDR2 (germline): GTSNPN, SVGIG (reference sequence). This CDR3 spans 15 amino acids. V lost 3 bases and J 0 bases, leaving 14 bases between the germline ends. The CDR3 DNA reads TGTGCCTGGAGACCCGGAAGGACAGCTAACTATGGCTACACCTTC. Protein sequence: CAWRPGRTANYGYTF. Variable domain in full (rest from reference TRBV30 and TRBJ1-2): SQTIHQWPATLVQPVGSPLSLECTVEGTSNPNLYWYRQAAGRGLQLLFYSVGIGQISSEVPQNLSASRPQDRQFILSSKKLLLSDSGFYLCAWRPGRTANYGYTFGSGTRLTVV.

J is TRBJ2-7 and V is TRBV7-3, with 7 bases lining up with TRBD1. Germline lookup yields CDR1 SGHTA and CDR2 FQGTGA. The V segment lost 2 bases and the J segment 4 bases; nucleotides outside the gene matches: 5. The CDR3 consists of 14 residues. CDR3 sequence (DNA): TGTGCCAGCAGCTTAGTTCCAGGGGGATACGAGCAGTACTTC. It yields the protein CASSLVPGGYEQYF.

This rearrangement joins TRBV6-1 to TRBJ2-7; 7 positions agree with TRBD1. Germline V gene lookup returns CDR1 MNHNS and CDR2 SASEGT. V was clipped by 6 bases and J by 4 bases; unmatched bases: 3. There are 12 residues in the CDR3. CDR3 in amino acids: CASSNRGYEQYF. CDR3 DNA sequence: TGTGCCAGCAGCAACAGGGGATACGAGCAGTACTTC.

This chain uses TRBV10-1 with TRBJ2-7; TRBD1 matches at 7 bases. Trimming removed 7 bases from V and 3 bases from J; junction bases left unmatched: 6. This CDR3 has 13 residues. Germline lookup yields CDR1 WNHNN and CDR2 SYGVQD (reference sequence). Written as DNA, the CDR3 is TGCGCCAGCACCCTGGGACAGAACTACGAGCAGTACTTC. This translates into CASTLGQNYEQYF.

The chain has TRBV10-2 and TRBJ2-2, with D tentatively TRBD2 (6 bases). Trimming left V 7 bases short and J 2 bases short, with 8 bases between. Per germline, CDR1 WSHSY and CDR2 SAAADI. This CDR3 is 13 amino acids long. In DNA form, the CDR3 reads TGCGCCAGCAAGGACTATAACACCGGGGAGCTGTTTTTT. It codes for CASKDYNTGELFF.

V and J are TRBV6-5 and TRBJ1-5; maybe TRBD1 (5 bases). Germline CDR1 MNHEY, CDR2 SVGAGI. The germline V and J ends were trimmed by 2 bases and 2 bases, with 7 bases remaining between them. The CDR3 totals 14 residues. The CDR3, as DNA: TGTGCCAGCAGTTACAAAGGGGGCAATCAGCCCCAGCATTTT. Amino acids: CASSYKGGNQPQHF.

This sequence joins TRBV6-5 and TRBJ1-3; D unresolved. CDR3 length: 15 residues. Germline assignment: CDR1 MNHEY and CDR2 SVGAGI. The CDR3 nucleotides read TGTGCATCGGCGAGGCCCAGTCGTTCCGGAAACACCATATATTTT. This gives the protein CASARPSRSGNTIYF.

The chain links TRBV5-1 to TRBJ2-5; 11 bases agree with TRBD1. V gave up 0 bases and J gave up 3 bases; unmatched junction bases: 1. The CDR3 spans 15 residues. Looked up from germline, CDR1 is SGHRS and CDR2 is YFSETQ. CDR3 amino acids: CASSLGTGGEETQYF. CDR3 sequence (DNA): TGCGCCAGCAGCTTGGGGACAGGGGGCGAAGAGACCCAGTACTTC.

CDR3 nucleotide sequence: TGTGCCACCTTTAGCGGGGAAACCGGGGAGCTGTTTTTT. Its protein is CATFSGETGELFF. V is TRBV7-6 and J is TRBJ2-2; TRBD2 agrees at 8 bases. This CDR3 region has 13 residues. Trimming removed 10 bases from V and 5 bases from J; junction bases left unmatched: 6. Germline-derived CDR1 and CDR2 are SGHVS and FNYEAQ.

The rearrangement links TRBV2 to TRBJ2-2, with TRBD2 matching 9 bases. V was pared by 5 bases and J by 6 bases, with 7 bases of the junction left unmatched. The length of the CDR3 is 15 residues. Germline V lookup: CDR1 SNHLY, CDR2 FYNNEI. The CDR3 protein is CASSPGTSFSGELFF. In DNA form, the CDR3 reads TGTGCCAGCAGTCCCGGGACTAGCTTTTCCGGGGAGCTGTTTTTT.

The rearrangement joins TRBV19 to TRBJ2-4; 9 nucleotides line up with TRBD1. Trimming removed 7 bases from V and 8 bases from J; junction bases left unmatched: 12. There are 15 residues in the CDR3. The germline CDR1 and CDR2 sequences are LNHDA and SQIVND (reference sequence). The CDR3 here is CASTPGGTGGYIQYF. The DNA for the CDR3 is TGTGCCAGTACCCCGGGGGGAACAGGGGGCTACATTCAGTACTTC.

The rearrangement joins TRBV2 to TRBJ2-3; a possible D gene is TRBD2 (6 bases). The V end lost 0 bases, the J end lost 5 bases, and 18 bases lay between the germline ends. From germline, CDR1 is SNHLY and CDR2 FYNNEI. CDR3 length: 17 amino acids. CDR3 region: CASSEALTSLQEDTQYF. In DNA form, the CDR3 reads TGTGCCAGCAGTGAAGCGCTAACTAGCCTTCAGGAAGATACGCAGTATTTT.

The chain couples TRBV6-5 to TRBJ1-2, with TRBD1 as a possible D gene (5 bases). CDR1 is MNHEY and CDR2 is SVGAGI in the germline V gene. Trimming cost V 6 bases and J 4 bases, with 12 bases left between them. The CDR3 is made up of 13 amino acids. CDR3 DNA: TGTGCCAGCAGACAGGAGACGAGCTATGGCTACACCTTC. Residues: CASRQETSYGYTF.